The sequence of this T cell receptor (beta chain) was determined in a study of T cell repertoires in breast cancer (dated by TCRdb to 2016 to 2017). A note on the overall study: Tumors, lymph nodes and peripheral blood lymphocytes from breast cancer patients, as well as peripheral blood from healthy control donors, were profiled. Most of the 21 patient tumors analyzed for shared TCRs were ER+/PR+. Tumors and tumor-involved lymph nodes were minced and digested with Liberase and DNase, then filtered through 70-um and 40-um filters. Sequencing yielded on average roughly 500,000 sequences per sample and approximately 9.5 reads per input cell. Tumor-free lymph nodes were processed without enzymatic digestion, and Ficoll was used to separate blood samples. The study reasoned that TCRs shared between breast cancer patients would target shared antigens, given breast cancer's low mutational burden and rare common mutations. Controls included nine healthy donors of an age range similar to the patients.

As regards this clonotype: Which antigen it targets is not known. One base away lies a much larger clone, so this may be a sequencing read error.

The receptor library was made with emulsion pairing. Unpaired genes were suppressed by a second nested PCR containing blocking oligos, after which a third nested PCR added Illumina adaptors and barcodes. Each emulsion RT-PCR master mix held about 4,500-250,000 T cells and included C-region, Stepout and V-region primers. The Micellula Emulsion and Purification Kit was used to make the emulsions, and Qiagen OneStep RT-PCR reagents were used for RT-PCR. Pooled libraries were sequenced on an Illumina MiSeq with paired-end 2 x 250 reads. Per the source publication's procedure: Read pairs were joined in Galaxy and clipped at the engineered overlap into separate alpha and beta files; unclipped reads were discarded. Alpha-beta pairs were assigned with CompleteTCR, a MiTCR-based pipeline that links chains sharing read cluster identifiers using an R script. TCR sequences that were observed only once, representing about 1-3.3%, were removed as potential sequencing errors. The public reads were reprocessed in TCRdb via fastp at Q25 and MiXCR, keeping in-frame beta chains. One record per CDR3 amino acid sequence lists the most common genes and DNA. TCRdb, not the original authors, processed these V and J calls. The sample table shows roughly 38,000 distinct CDR3 sequences, and 45% are seen once. The top ten hold less than 70% of the sample.

Overall study results and their limits: Compared with tumor-free nodes, tumor-involved sentinel lymph nodes shared about fourfold more TCRs with matched tumor repertoires (roughly 8% versus 2%). Shared TCRs were encoded by various nucleotide sequences, which suggests selection and expansion based on antigen. Because transcript abundance and primer differences skewed clone recovery, emulsion RT-PCR was regarded as qualitative rather than quantitative. Some 18 TCR pairs were shared across seven or more patient tumors and rarely found in control blood, suggesting possible tumor specificity. Discarding singleton TCRs and sampling only part of each tumor may have missed genuine antitumor clones. TRBV7 predominance was observed among shared TCRs, which possibly reflected tumor recognition or mispriming bias from eight TRBV7 primers.

Including the terminal cysteine and phenylalanine, the CDR3 comprises 14 residues. The DNA shown is the 42-base CDR3, in frame from base 1. CDR1 and CDR2, per the germline V gene, are SGHAT and FQNNGV. The study used an expanded emulsion RT-PCR method with primers for all TCR V genes to analyze paired alpha-beta TCRs of CD8+ T cells. CD8+ T cells were isolated with a CD8 positive selection kit and were then incubated overnight in about 9 IU/mL IL-2 prior to emulsion RT-PCR. The chain is encoded by TRBV11-2 joined to TRBJ1-2; TRBD1 might be the D gene, on 5 matching bases. This sequence originates from a pool of human donors with breast cancer or a healthy control (not recorded which). Source material: CD8+ T cells. In nucleotides, the sequence is TGTGCCAGCACCCCAAAGGGTTGGGACTATGGCCACACCTTC. Its protein reads: CASTPKGWDYGHTF.